This record concerns one T cell receptor beta chain sequence. Its antigen remains unknown. This entry is derived from a study of CD8 T cells in Susac syndrome. The authors negatively isolated CD8+ and CD4+ T cells and FACS-enriched TEMRA cells. Random hexamers served to reverse transcribe roughly 0.5 to 1 ug RNA. The amplification used immunoSEQ multiplex PCR on TCR beta CDR3; it spanned 54 Vbeta and 13 Jbeta. MiXCR, applied by TCRdb to the immunoSEQ multiplex PCR reads, yields one record per CDR3 protein. The repertoire consists of 150,000 to 200,000 distinct CDR3 sequences, with 93% occurring once and the leading ten covering just over 0.13%. Study-level points and caveats: The study acknowledged a relatively small number of individuals in its TCR sequencing and HLA analysis.

The specimen was CD4+ T cells from PBMCs. The receptor was derived from a human donor in good health.

The CDR3 reads CSASEGAGGPEQYF. CDR3 sequence (DNA): TGCAGTGCTTCCGAAGGGGCGGGGGGGCCCGAGCAGTACTTC. The gene calls are TRBV20-1 and TRBJ2-7, with 9 bases fitting TRBD2. The CDR3 covers 14 residues. The germline CDR1 and CDR2 sequences are DFQATT and SNEGSKA (reference sequence). V lost 5 bases, J lost 6 bases, and 11 bases stayed unmatched.